The sequence of this T cell receptor (beta chain) was determined in a study of T cell repertoires in cytomegalovirus infection. Study background: Peptides in the study included HLA-C-restricted and HLA-B-restricted CMV epitopes.

This clonotype was found many times. As yet, its antigen is unknown. MiXCR, applied by TCRdb to the reads, yields one record per CDR3 protein. The sample comprises approximately 350,000 distinct CDR3 sequences, roughly 34% of which are singletons, and approximately 15% rests with the top ten. The CDR3 runs to 15 residues. Germline CDR1 is SEHNR and CDR2 is FQNEAQ (reference sequence). V shed 6 bases and J shed 6 bases, with 19 bases lying between them. Specimen: cultured PBMCs, collected from culture after CMV antigen stimulation. V and J are TRBV7-9 and TRBJ2-3; D might be TRBD1 or TRBD2, each matching 5 bases. The source is a human donor in good health (CMV status not recorded). Some clones in this sample may be carry-over from other donors' samples. The CDR3 sequence is CASRAIGEGSDTQYF. CDR3 bases: TGTGCCAGCAGAGCTATCGGCGAGGGGTCCGATACGCAGTATTTT.